This T cell receptor beta chain was recorded in a study of blood T cell repertoires in COVID-19. Study overall: Acute and convalescent COVID-19 samples came from the United States, Italy and Spain. PBMCs, B-cell-depleted T cells, or T cells were the source of the cDNA or gDNA that made up the material.

Study processing details: From reference gene primer amplification, estimates of nucleated cell counts were derived. Assay used: immunoSEQ multiplex PCR; TCRdb lists only in-frame clones, some missing. V and J calls plus clone size are reproduced from that table; the DNA served to infer D and trimming. The sample contains a few hundred thousand clones, roughly 86% of which appear only once. The CDR3 runs to 14 residues. The V end was cut by 4 bases, the J end by 4 bases, with 11 bases between. Per germline, CDR1 LNHDA and CDR2 SQIVND (reference sequence). This clonotype was sampled from a woman in her forties or fifties who had recovered from COVID-19. The chain combines TRBV19 with TRBJ2-1, with D hard to call. Sequences were obtained from peripheral blood. This CDR3 reads CASSTNDFYNEQFF. CDR3 nucleotides: TGTGCCAGTAGTACAAACGACTTTTACAATGAGCAGTTCTTC.